This T cell receptor beta chain was obtained from a study of blood T cell repertoires in COVID-19. The overall study: Collection of acute and convalescent COVID-19 samples took place in the United States, Italy and Spain. Sample material is recorded as cDNA or gDNA derived from T cells, B-cell-depleted T cells, or PBMCs.

The CDR3 is 16 amino acids. With 0 bases clipped from V and 4 bases from J, the junction kept 4 bases outside the gene matches. Per the germline V gene, CDR1 is MGHRA and CDR2 is YSYEKL. Per the authors' pipeline: Reference gene primer amplification yielded estimated nucleated cell counts. Profiling relied on immunoSEQ multiplex PCR, and the TCRdb table lists in-frame clones only, not all of them. Clone size and V and J calls were adopted from that table, with D and trimming inferred from the DNA. The repertoire holds about 220,000 clones, with about 80% as singletons. Sequencing was done on a sample of peripheral blood. The source is a woman aged 55 to 70 with acute or convalescent COVID-19. J is TRBJ2-1 and V is TRBV4-1; 9 bases fit TRBD2. The CDR3 region is CASSQDFAGGYNEQFF. In DNA form, the CDR3 reads TGCGCCAGCAGCCAAGATTTTGCGGGGGGGTACAATGAGCAGTTCTTC.